This T cell receptor (beta chain) was retrieved from a study of blood T cell repertoires in COVID-19. For the study at large: Specimens from acute and convalescent COVID-19 originated in the United States, Italy and Spain. PBMCs, B-cell-depleted T cells, or T cells were the source of the cDNA or gDNA that made up the material.

Germline V lookup: CDR1 SEHNR, CDR2 FQNEAQ (reference sequence). J gave up 8 bases and V 0 bases, and 12 bases lay outside the gene matches. CDR3 length equals 16 residues. Original analysis: Amplification of reference gene primers provided the estimated nucleated cell counts. Using immunoSEQ multiplex PCR, the repertoire was profiled, and TCRdb retains in-frame clones only, with some absent. That table gives V, J and clone size, and the DNA gave D and trimming. Among 60,000 or so clones listed, roughly 90% were seen once. The sequence derives from a man between 60 and 75 years old with active COVID-19. The chain joins TRBV7-9 to TRBJ1-2; TRBD1 matches at 7 bases. The sample taken for sequencing was peripheral blood. The DNA of the CDR3 is TGTGCCAGCAGCTTAGCCGCGGGACAGCGTTTAGGGGGCTACACCTTC. This codes for CASSLAAGQRLGGYTF.